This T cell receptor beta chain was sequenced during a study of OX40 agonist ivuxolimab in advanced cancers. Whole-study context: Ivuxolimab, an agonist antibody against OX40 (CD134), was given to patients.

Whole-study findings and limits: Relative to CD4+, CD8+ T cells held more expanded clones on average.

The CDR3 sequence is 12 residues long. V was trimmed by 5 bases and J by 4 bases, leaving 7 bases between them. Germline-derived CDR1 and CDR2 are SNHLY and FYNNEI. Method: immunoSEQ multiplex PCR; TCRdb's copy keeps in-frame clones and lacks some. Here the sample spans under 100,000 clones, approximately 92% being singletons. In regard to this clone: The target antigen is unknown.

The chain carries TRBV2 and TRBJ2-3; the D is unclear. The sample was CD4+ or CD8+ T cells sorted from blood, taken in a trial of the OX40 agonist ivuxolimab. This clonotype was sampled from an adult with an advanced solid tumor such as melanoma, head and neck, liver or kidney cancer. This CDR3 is CASSKEADTQYF. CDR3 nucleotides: TGTGCCAGCAGTAAGGAAGCAGATACGCAGTATTTT.